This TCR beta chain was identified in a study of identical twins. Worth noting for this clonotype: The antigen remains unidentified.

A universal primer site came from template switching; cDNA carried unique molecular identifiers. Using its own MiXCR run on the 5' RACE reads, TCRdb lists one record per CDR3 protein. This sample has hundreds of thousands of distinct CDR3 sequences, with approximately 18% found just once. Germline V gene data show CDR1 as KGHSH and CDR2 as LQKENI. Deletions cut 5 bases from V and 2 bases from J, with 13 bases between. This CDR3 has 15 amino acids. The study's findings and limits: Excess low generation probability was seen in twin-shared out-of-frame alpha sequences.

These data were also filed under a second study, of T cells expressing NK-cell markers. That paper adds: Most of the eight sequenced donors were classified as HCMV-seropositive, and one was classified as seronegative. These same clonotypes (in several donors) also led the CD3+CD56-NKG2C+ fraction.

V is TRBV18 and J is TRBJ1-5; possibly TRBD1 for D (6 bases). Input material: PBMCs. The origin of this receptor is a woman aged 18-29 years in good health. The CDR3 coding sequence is TGTGCCAGCTCAAACGGACAGTTGGGCAATCAGCCCCAGCATTTT. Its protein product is CASSNGQLGNQPQHF.